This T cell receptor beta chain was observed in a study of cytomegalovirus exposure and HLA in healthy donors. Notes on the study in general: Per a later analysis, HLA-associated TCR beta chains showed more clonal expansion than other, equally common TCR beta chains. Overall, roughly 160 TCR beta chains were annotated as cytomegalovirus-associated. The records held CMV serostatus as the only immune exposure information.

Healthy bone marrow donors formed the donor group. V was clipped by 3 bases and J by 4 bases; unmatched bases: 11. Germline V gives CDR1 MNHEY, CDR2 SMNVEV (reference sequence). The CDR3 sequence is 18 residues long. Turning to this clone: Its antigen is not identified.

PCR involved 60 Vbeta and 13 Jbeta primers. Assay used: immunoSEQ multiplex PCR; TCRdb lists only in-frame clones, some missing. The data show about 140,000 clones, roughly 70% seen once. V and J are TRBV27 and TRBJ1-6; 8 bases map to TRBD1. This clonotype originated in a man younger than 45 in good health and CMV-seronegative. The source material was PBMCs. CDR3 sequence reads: CASSFQGARLGYNSPLHF. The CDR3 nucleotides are TGTGCCAGCAGTTTTCAGGGGGCCCGCCTAGGATATAATTCACCCCTCCACTTT.